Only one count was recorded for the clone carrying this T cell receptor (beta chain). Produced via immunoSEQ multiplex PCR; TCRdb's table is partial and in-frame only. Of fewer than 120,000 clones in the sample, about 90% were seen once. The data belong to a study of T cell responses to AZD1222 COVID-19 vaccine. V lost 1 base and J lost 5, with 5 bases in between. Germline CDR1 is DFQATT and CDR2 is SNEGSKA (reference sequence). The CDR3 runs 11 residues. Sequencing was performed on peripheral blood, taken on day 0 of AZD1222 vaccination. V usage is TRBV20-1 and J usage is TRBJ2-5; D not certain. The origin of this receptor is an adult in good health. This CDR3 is CSARVQETQYF. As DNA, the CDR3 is TGCAGTGCTAGAGTCCAGGAGACCCAGTACTTC.